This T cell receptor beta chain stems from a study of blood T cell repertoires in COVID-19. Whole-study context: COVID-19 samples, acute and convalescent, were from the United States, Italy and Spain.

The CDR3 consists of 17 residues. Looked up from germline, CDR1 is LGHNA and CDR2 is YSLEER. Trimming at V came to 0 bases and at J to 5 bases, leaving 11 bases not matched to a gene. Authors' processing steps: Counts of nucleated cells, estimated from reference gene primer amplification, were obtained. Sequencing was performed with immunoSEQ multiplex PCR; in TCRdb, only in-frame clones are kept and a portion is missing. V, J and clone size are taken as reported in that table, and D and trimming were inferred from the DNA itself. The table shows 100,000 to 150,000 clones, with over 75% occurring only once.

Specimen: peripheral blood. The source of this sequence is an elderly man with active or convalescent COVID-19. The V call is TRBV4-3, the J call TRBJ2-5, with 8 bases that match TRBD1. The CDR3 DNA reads TGCGCCAGCAGCCAAGATCTTGCCTCCGGGACAGGCGAGACCCAGTACTTC. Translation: CASSQDLASGTGETQYF.